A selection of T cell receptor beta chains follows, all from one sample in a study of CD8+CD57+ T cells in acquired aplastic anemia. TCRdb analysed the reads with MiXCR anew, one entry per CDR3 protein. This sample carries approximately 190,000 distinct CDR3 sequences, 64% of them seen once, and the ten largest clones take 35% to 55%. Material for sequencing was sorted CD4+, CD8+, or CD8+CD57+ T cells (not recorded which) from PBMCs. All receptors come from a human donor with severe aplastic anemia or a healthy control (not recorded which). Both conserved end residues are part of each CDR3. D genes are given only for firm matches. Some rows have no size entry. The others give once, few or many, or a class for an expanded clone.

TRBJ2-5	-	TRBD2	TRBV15	CATSGGGSQETQYF	TGTGCCACCAGCGGGGGGGGGTCCCAAGAGACCCAGTACTTC
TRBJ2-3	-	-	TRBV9	CASSRFTSTDTQYF	TGTGCCAGCAGCCGATTTACGAGCACAGATACGCAGTATTTT
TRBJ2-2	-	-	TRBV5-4	CASSLGLDGELFF	TGTGCCAGCAGCTTGGGGTTAGACGGGGAGCTGTTTTTT
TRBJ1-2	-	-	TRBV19	CASSPRGLYGYTF	TGTGCCAGTAGTCCCCGGGGGCTGTATGGCTACACCTTC
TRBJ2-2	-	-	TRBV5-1	CASGPGFGELFF	TGCGCCAGCGGTCCAGGTTTCGGGGAGCTGTTTTTT
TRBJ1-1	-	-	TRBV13	CASSPWGPNTEAFF	TGTGCCAGCAGCCCTTGGGGGCCGAACACTGAAGCTTTCTTT
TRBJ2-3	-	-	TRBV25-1	CASSLQTVGHLEYQGTDTQYF	TGCGCCAGCAGCCTCCAAACCGTGGGACATCTAGAATATCAAGGCACAGATACGCAGTATTTT
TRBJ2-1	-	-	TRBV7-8	CASSLDRAGRGDSLQFF	TGTGCCAGCAGCCTTGACAGGGCAGGCCGAGGGGACTCCTTGCAGTTCTTC
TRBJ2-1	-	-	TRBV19	CASSIGRNTEQFF	TGTGCCAGTAGTATAGGCAGGAACACTGAGCAGTTCTTC
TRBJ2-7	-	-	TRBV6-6	CASSSSPTGTIYEQYF	-
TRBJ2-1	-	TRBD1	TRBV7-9	CASSTRQGVDNEQFF	TGTGCCAGCAGCACCCGACAGGGGGTAGACAATGAGCAGTTCTTC
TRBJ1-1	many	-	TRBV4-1	CASSRGDWAFF	TGCGCCAGCAGCCGAGGGGACTGGGCTTTCTTT
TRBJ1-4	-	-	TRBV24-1	CATSDLTGLGGGNEKLFF	TGTGCCACCAGTGATTTGACGGGGTTGGGGGGCGGCAATGAAAAACTGTTTTTT
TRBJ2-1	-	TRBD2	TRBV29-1	CSQEAGAGNEQFF	TGCAGCCAAGAAGCGGGGGCCGGGAATGAGCAGTTCTTC
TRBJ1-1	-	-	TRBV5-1	CASSPLLGSVTEAFF	TGCGCCAGCAGCCCTCTTCTGGGGTCCGTCACTGAAGCTTTCTTT
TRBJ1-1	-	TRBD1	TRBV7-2	CASSLEGQGNTEAFF	TGCGCCAGCAGCCTAGAGGGACAGGGGAACACTGAAGCTTTCTTT